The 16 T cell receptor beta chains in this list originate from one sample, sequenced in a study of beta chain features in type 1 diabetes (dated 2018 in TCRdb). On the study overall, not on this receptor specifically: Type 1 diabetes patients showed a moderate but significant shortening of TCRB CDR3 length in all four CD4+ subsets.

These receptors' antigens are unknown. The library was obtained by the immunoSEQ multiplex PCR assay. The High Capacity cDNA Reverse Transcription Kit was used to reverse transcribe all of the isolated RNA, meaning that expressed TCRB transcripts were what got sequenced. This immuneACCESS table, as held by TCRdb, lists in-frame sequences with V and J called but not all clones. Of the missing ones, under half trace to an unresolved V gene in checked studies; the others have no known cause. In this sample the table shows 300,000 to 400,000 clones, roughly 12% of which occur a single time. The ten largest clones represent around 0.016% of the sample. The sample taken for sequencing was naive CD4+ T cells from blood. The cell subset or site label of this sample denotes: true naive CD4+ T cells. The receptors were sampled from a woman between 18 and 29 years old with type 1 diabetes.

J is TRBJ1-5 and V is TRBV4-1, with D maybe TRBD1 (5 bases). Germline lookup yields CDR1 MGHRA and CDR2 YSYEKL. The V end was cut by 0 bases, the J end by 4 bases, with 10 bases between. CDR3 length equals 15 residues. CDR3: CASSQDRAWNQPQHF. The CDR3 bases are TGCGCCAGCAGCCAAGACAGGGCATGGAATCAGCCCCAGCATTTT.

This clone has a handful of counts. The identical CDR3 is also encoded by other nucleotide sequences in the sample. The CDR3 is CASRDSNQPQHF. The CDR3 DNA follows: TGTGCCAGTAGGGACTCCAATCAGCCCCAGCATTTT. The chain employs TRBV19 and TRBJ1-5, with D unresolved. In germline, CDR1 is LNHDA, CDR2 SQIVND (reference sequence). The CDR3 loop spans 12 amino acids. Between the trimmed V and J ends, which lost 6 bases and 3 bases, there was a span of 6 bases.

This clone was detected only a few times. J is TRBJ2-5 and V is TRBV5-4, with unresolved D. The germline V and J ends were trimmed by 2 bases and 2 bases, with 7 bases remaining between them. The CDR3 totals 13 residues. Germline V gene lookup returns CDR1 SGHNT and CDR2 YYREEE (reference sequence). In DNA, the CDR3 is TGTGCCAGCAGCTTCGCGCTTCAAGAGACCCAGTACTTC. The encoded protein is CASSFALQETQYF.

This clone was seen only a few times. CDR3 amino acids: CASSPRSSGHTGELFF. The CDR3 nucleotides are TGTGCCAGCTCACCACGCTCTAGCGGACACACCGGGGAGCTGTTTTTT. This chain connects TRBV18 to TRBJ2-2; TRBD2 matches at 7 bases. The germline CDR1 and CDR2 sequences are KGHSH and LQKENI. After removal of 1 base from V and 3 bases from J, the junction contained 5 bases not matched to a gene. CDR3 length: 16 residues.

CDR3 sequence: CAISVHSNQPQHF. CDR3 bases: TGTGCCATCAGTGTTCATAGCAATCAGCCCCAGCATTTT. This chain links TRBV10-3 with TRBJ1-5; D ambiguous. The CDR3 covers 13 residues. The germline V and J ends were trimmed by 4 bases and 0 bases, with 4 bases remaining between them. CDR1 and CDR2 from the germline V gene are ENHRY and SYGVKD.

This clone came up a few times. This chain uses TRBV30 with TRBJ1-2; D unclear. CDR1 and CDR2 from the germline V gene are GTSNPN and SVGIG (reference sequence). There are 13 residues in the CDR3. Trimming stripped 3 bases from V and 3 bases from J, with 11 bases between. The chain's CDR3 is CAWSLSGHYGYTF. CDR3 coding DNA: TGTGCCTGGAGCCTGTCCGGTCACTATGGCTACACCTTC.

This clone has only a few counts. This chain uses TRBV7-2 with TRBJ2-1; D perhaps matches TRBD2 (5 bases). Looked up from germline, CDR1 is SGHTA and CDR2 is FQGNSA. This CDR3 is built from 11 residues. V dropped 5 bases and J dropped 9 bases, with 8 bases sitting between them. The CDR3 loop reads CASSISVEQFF. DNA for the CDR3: TGTGCCAGCAGCATTAGCGTTGAGCAGTTCTTC. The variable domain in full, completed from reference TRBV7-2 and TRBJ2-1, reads GAGVSQSPSNKVTEKGKDVELRCDPISGHTALYWYRQSLGQGLEFLIYFQGNSAPDKSGLPSDRFSAERTGGSVSTLTIQRTQQEDSAVYLCASSISVEQFFGPGTRLTVL.

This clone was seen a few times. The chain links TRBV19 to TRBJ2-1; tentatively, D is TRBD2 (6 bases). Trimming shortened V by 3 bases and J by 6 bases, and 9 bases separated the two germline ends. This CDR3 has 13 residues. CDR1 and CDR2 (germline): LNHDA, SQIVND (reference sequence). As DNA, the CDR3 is TGTGCCAGTAGTATCCAGGAGGGCAATGAGCAGTTCTTC. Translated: CASSIQEGNEQFF.

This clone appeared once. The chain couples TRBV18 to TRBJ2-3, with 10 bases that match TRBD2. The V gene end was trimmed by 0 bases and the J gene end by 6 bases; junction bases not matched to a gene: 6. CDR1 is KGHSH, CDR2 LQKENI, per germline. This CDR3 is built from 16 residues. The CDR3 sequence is CASSPPAGGPADTQYF. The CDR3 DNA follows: TGTGCCAGCTCACCACCAGCGGGAGGGCCGGCGGATACGCAGTATTTT.

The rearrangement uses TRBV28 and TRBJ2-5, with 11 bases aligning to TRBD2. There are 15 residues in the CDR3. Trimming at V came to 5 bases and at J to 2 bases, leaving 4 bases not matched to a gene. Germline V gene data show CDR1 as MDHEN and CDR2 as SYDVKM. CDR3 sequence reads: CASSRLAGRQETQYF. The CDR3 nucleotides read TGTGCCAGCAGTCGACTAGCGGGACGGCAAGAGACCCAGTACTTC. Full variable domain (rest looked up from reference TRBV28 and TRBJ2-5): DVKVTQSSRYLVKRTGEKVFLECVQDMDHENMFWYRQDPGLGLRLIYFSYDVKMKEKGDIPEGYSVSREKKERFSLILESASTNQTSMYLCASSRLAGRQETQYFGPGTRLLVL.

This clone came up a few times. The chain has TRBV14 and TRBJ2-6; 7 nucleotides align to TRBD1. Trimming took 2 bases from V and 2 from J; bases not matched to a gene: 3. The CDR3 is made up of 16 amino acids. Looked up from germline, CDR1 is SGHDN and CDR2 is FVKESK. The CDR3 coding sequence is TGTGCCAGCAGCCAATTAAGGGGGCCTGGGGCCAACGTCCTGACTTTC. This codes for CASSQLRGPGANVLTF. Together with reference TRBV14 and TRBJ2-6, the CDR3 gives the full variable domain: EAGVTQFPSHSVIEKGQTVTLRCDPISGHDNLYWYRRVMGKEIKFLLHFVKESKQDESGMPNNRFLAERTGGTYSTLKVQPAELEDSGVYFCASSQLRGPGANVLTFGAGSRLTVL.

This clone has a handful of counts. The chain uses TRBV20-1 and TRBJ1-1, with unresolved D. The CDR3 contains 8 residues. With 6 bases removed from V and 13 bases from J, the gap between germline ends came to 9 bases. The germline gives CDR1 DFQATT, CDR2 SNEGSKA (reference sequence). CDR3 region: CSAPGNFF. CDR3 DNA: TGCAGTGCCCCAGGTAATTTCTTT.

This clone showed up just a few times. The CDR3 DNA follows: TGTGCCAGCAGTTACTCTGGGGGGGTGCGGGGCTACACCTTC. This gives the protein CASSYSGGVRGYTF. This chain uses TRBV6-6 with TRBJ1-2; D is perhaps TRBD1 (5 bases). V was trimmed by 0 bases and J by 8 bases, leaving 13 bases between them. The CDR3 covers 14 residues. Germline assignment: CDR1 MNHNY and CDR2 SVGAGI (reference sequence).

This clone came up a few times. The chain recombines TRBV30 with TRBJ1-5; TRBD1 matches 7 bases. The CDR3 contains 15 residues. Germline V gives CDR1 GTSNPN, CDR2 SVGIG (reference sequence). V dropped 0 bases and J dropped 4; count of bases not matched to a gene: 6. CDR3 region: CAWSVQRGQNQPQHF. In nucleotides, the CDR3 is TGTGCCTGGAGTGTACAGAGGGGACAGAATCAGCCCCAGCATTTT.

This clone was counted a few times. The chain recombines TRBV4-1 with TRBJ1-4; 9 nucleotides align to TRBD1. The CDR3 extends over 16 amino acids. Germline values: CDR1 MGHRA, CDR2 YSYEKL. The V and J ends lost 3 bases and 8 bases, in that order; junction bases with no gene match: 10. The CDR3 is CASSHRYRGREEKLFF. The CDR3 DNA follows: TGCGCCAGCAGCCATCGTTACAGGGGGCGGGAAGAAAAACTGTTTTTT.

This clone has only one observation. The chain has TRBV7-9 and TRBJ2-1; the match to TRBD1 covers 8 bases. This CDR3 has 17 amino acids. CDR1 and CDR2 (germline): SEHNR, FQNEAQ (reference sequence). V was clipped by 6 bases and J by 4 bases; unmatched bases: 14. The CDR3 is CASSYRDRMGIYNEQFF. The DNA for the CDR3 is TGTGCCAGCAGTTACCGGGACAGGATGGGGATATACAATGAGCAGTTCTTC.